This T cell receptor beta chain stems from a study of T-cell memory formation after mild COVID-19. MiXCR, run by TCRdb on the 5' RACE reads, gives a single entry per CDR3 protein. The data show over 250,000 distinct CDR3 sequences, around a sixth seen once. Study outcomes and limitations: A balance of CD4 and CD8 characterized clones contracting day 15 to 85, whereas later expanders leaned CD4+.

Remarks on this clonotype: Its antigen is not identified.

Looked up from germline, CDR1 is LGHDT and CDR2 is YNNKEL (reference sequence). V lost 3 bases and J lost 3, with 8 bases in between. The CDR3 runs 13 residues. The TCR sequence derives from a young man who had mild COVID-19 (a few samples of this study predate the infection). Cell type and time point are not known. V is TRBV3-1 and J is TRBJ1-2; TRBD1 is a possible D gene (5 bases). Source material: PBMCs or a T cell subset sorted from them (not recorded which). CDR3 region: CASSQGPYYGYTF. The CDR3 DNA reads as TGTGCCAGCAGCCAGGGACCCTACTATGGCTACACCTTC.